The 22 T cell receptor beta chains in this list originate from one sample, sequenced in a study of T-cell memory formation after mild COVID-19. Each CDR3 protein gets one entry after TCRdb re-called the 5' RACE reads with MiXCR. The data hold about 450,000 distinct CDR3 sequences, with about 25% observed a single time. The sequenced material came from PBMCs or a T cell subset sorted from them (not recorded which). These receptors were collected from an adult woman who had mild COVID-19 (a few samples of this study predate the infection). Cell type and time point are not known.

This clonotype was observed a handful of times. The chain couples TRBV6-5 to TRBJ2-1, with D perhaps TRBD1 or TRBD2 (5 bases each). The germline V gene has CDR1 MNHEY and CDR2 SVGAGI. The ends were cut back, 6 bases at V and 0 bases at J, with 9 bases in the middle. This CDR3 region has 14 residues. CDR3 in amino acids: CASRGTVSYNEQFF. DNA of the CDR3: TGTGCCAGCAGAGGGACCGTCTCCTACAATGAGCAGTTCTTC.

This chain uses TRBV24-1 with TRBJ1-2; D may be TRBD1 (6 bases). Trimming pared 2 bases from V and 8 bases from J, leaving 14 bases between. Germline CDR1 is KGHDR and CDR2 is SFDVKD. The CDR3 length is 14 residues. The CDR3: CATSDSLDSGGYTF. Written as DNA, the CDR3 is TGTGCCACCAGTGATTCGCTGGACAGCGGGGGCTACACCTTC.

The V call is TRBV4-1, the J call TRBJ2-7, with D possibly matching TRBD1 (6 bases). The CDR3 is 15 amino acids. Germline loops: CDR1 MGHRA, CDR2 YSYEKL. Deletions cut 0 bases from V and 2 bases from J, with 11 bases between. CDR3 in DNA: TGCGCCAGCAGCCAAGATAGGGGACACCCCTACGAGCAGTACTTC. Encoded protein: CASSQDRGHPYEQYF.

This clonotype was detected a few times. The chain joins TRBV7-3 to TRBJ2-3, with 7 nucleotides matching TRBD2. This CDR3 is built from 15 residues. The germline gives CDR1 SGHTA, CDR2 FQGTGA. V was pared by 5 bases and J by 3 bases, with 8 bases of the junction left unmatched. The CDR3 bases are TGTGCCAGCAGCATTCGCGGGAGTAGGACAGATACGCAGTATTTT. This codes for CASSIRGSRTDTQYF.

In its sample, this clonotype was seen a few times. The V gene is TRBV30, the J gene TRBJ2-3, with 9 nucleotides matching TRBD2. The germline V gene encodes CDR1 GTSNPN and CDR2 SVGIG (reference sequence). This CDR3 region has 14 residues. V was clipped by 5 bases and J by 0 bases; unmatched bases: 3. In DNA form, the CDR3 reads TGTGCCTGGTCAGCGGGAGGAAGCACAGATACGCAGTATTTT. This gives the protein CAWSAGGSTDTQYF.

The V call is TRBV14, the J call TRBJ2-7; D is perhaps TRBD2 (6 bases). This CDR3 spans 15 amino acids. The germline V gene has CDR1 SGHDN and CDR2 FVKESK. V gave up 1 base and J gave up 5 bases, with 15 bases separating them. The CDR3 loop reads CASSQGMRRADEQYF. CDR3 coding DNA: TGTGCCAGCAGCCAAGGTATGAGGAGGGCCGACGAGCAGTACTTC.

This clonotype was seen a few times. The genes are TRBV5-1 and TRBJ2-3; D not resolved. Per the germline V gene, CDR1 is SGHRS and CDR2 is YFSETQ. The V and J ends lost 0 bases and 0 bases respectively, with 5 bases between them. The CDR3 is 14 amino acids. CDR3 in DNA: TGCGCCAGCAGCTTGGAATTTAGCACAGATACGCAGTATTTT. Encoded protein: CASSLEFSTDTQYF.

The V gene is TRBV5-1, the J gene TRBJ2-3; D possibly corresponds to TRBD1 (6 bases). Germline V gene data show CDR1 as SGHRS and CDR2 as YFSETQ. V was pared by 4 bases and J by 4 bases, with 10 bases between. The CDR3 is 13 residues long. DNA for the CDR3: TGCGCCAGCAGCCACCCAGGGGCAGATACGCAGTATTTT. This translates into CASSHPGADTQYF.

The V gene is TRBV7-3, the J gene TRBJ2-3; 13 bases line up with TRBD2. The germline V gene has CDR1 SGHTA and CDR2 FQGTGA. V shed 4 bases and J 5 bases; nucleotides not matched to a gene: 6. The CDR3 extends over 16 amino acids. Written as DNA, the CDR3 is TGTGCCAGCAGCTCCGGACTAGCGGGAGTTGGAGATACGCAGTATTTT. It translates to CASSSGLAGVGDTQYF.

This chain joins TRBV27 and TRBJ2-7, with a weak D call TRBD1 (5 bases). Trimming took 1 base from V and 0 from J, leaving 13 bases between them. Germline values: CDR1 MNHEY, CDR2 SMNVEV (reference sequence). This CDR3 has 16 residues. This CDR3 reads CASSLWVSGNSYEQYF. The CDR3 nucleotides read TGTGCCAGCAGTTTATGGGTATCAGGGAACTCCTACGAGCAGTACTTC.

This clonotype was seen a handful of times. The chain employs TRBV9 and TRBJ1-2, with 8 bases lining up with TRBD1. The CDR3 sequence is 21 residues long. Germline CDR1 reads SGDLS; CDR2 reads YYNGEE. V was clipped by 2 bases and J by 4 bases; unmatched bases: 25. CDR3 coding DNA: TGTGCCAGCAGCGTTCCCCCCCGCTCCGTTGACAGGACAGGGAGCTTCTATGGCTACACCTTC. It codes for CASSVPPRSVDRTGSFYGYTF. Full variable domain (remainder filled in from reference TRBV9 and TRBJ1-2): DSGVTQTPKHLITATGQRVTLRCSPRSGDLSVYWYQQSLDQGLQFLIQYYNGEERAKGNILERFSAQQFPDLHSELNLSSLELGDSALYFCASSVPPRSVDRTGSFYGYTFGSGTRLTVV.

The sample holds a few counts of this clonotype. The V and J genes are TRBV20-1 and TRBJ1-2; 7 bases fit TRBD1. The germline V gene encodes CDR1 DFQATT and CDR2 SNEGSKA (reference sequence). The CDR3 contains 15 residues. The V gene end was trimmed by 5 bases and the J gene end by 5 bases; junction bases not matched to a gene: 14. Written as DNA, the CDR3 is TGCAGTGCTCGAGGGACAGTTCTAGGCTATTATGGCTACACCTTC. Its protein product is CSARGTVLGYYGYTF.

As regards this clonotype: Just one base apart from a much larger clone, this may be a read error. V gene TRBV27 combines with J gene TRBJ1-6, with D perhaps TRBD1 (6 bases). Germline loops: CDR1 MNHEY, CDR2 SMNVEV (reference sequence). The CDR3 consists of 16 residues. The CDR3 DNA reads as TGTTCCAGCAGTTTACGGGGGGCCTCCTATAATTCACCCCTCCACTTT. Translation: CSSSLRGASYNSPLHF.

This chain joins TRBV7-6 and TRBJ2-1; TRBD2 agrees at 9 bases. This CDR3 contains 15 residues. Germline V gives CDR1 SGHVS, CDR2 FNYEAQ. V dropped 2 bases and J dropped 9; count of bases not matched to a gene: 8. The CDR3 loop reads CASSLRGRGGSEQFF. The CDR3 coding sequence is TGTGCCAGCAGCTTACGCGGGAGGGGGGGGAGTGAGCAGTTCTTC.

The chain couples TRBV6-5 to TRBJ2-3, with TRBD2 matching 7 bases. The CDR3 length is 14 residues. Losses at the gene ends were 7 bases for V and 6 bases for J; bases not matched to a gene: 10. The germline CDR1 and CDR2 sequences are MNHEY and SVGAGI. In nucleotides, the CDR3 is TGTGCCAGCAAAACTAGCGTGGTAGATGATACGCAGTATTTT. Amino acids: CASKTSVVDDTQYF.

The chain carries TRBV11-2 and TRBJ2-1; either TRBD1 or TRBD2 may supply D (5 bases each). V lost 3 bases, J lost 6 bases, and 15 bases lay in between. The CDR3 covers 15 residues. Germline V CDR1 and CDR2: SGHAT, FQNNGV. In DNA form, the CDR3 reads TGTGCCAGCAGCTTTTGGGGGAATGTCCCCAATGAGCAGTTCTTC. Amino acid sequence: CASSFWGNVPNEQFF.

The rearrangement uses TRBV7-3 and TRBJ2-1; 8 nucleotides match TRBD2. This CDR3 is 15 amino acids long. Trimming at V came to 4 bases and at J to 2 bases, leaving 4 bases not matched to a gene. Germline V gene sequence: CDR1 SGHTA, CDR2 FQGTGA. The CDR3 DNA reads as TGTGCCAGCAGCTCCCCGGGACTAGCCTACAATGAGCAGTTCTTC. This translates into CASSSPGLAYNEQFF.

The rearrangement uses TRBV27 and TRBJ2-3; no firm D call. V lost 2 bases and J lost 0, with 9 bases in between. The CDR3 has 15 amino acids. From germline, CDR1 is MNHEY and CDR2 SMNVEV (reference sequence). Here the CDR3 reads CASSLADISTDTQYF. The CDR3 DNA reads as TGTGCCAGCAGTTTAGCAGATATCAGCACAGATACGCAGTATTTT.

The chain combines TRBV20-1 with TRBJ2-5; no clear D gene. V was pared by 3 bases and J by 2 bases, with 13 bases between. CDR1 and CDR2 from the germline V gene are DFQATT and SNEGSKA (reference sequence). The CDR3 has 14 amino acids. CDR3 residues: CSASSLGLQETQYF. The CDR3 nucleotides read TGCAGTGCTAGCAGTTTAGGGTTACAAGAGACCCAGTACTTC.

This chain uses TRBV15 with TRBJ2-1; TRBD2 agrees at 9 bases. Germline CDR1 reads LNHNV; CDR2 reads YYDKDF (reference sequence). The V segment lost 2 bases and the J segment 5 bases; nucleotides outside the gene matches: 4. This CDR3 region has 15 residues. This chain's CDR3 is CATSRRLAEHNEQFF. The DNA of the CDR3 is TGTGCCACCAGCAGACGACTAGCGGAACACAATGAGCAGTTCTTC.

The gene calls are TRBV19 and TRBJ1-1; a possible D gene is TRBD1 (6 bases). Per the germline V gene, CDR1 is LNHDA and CDR2 is SQIVND (reference sequence). The CDR3 has 14 residues. V was cut by 6 bases and J by 5 bases, with 16 bases left in between. The CDR3 here is CASRETGYGTEAFF. CDR3 nucleotide sequence: TGTGCCAGTAGGGAAACAGGGTACGGGACTGAAGCTTTCTTT. Drawing the rest from reference TRBV19 and TRBJ1-1, the complete variable domain is DGGITQSPKYLFRKEGQNVTLSCEQNLNHDAMYWYRQDPGQGLRLIYYSQIVNDFQKGDIAEGYSVSREKKESFPLTVTSAQKNPTAFYLCASRETGYGTEAFFGQGTRLTVV.

This clonotype was found a few times. This chain uses TRBV28 with TRBJ1-6; the match to TRBD1 covers 8 bases. Germline trimming cut 5 bases from V and 9 bases from J; bases unmatched to any gene: 9. CDR1 and CDR2 from the germline V gene are MDHEN and SYDVKM. The CDR3 runs to 15 residues. CDR3 sequence reads: CASSPGQVRGSPLHF. The CDR3 DNA follows: TGTGCCAGCAGTCCGGGACAGGTTCGGGGTTCACCCCTCCACTTT.